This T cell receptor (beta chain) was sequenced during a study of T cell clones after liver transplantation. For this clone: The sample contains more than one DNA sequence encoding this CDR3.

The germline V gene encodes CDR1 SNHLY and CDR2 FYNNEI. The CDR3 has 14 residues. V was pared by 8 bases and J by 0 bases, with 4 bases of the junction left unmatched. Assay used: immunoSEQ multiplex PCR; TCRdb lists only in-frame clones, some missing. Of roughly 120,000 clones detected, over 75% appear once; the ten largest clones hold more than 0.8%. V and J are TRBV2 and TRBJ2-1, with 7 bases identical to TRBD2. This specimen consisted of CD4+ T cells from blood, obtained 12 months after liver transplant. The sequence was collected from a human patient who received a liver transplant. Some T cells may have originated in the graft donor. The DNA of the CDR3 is TGTGCCAGCGTCCCGGGAGGCTCCTACAATGAGCAGTTCTTC. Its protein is CASVPGGSYNEQFF.